This T cell receptor (beta chain) is from a study of low-dose radiotherapy and immunotherapy resistance in tumors. Study-wide background: A total of 6.5 Gy was given to Cohort 1 as 0.5 Gy per fraction every 2 weeks. It was every two weeks, one day before radiation and immunotherapy, that intravenous cyclophosphamide 200 mg/m2 was given.

TRAV- and TRBV-specific primers primed first-strand cDNA, covering alpha and beta chains. The TCRs were subjected to amplification over approximately 20 PCR cycles employing a constant-region primer in conjunction with a V-primer adapter. Isolated mRNA underwent amplification by in vitro transcription. From the reads, TCRdb called clonotypes with MiXCR, one entry per CDR3 protein. The sample includes approximately 100,000 distinct CDR3 sequences, around 21% of them seen just once. As to time point: after trial treatment. Treatment: LDRT plus nivolumab, ipilimumab, low-dose cyclophosphamide and aspirin (RACIN trial). Nivolumab, ipilimumab, aspirin, low-dose cyclophosphamide and low-dose radiotherapy were given to donors. This clonotype showed up many times. This clonotype was obtained from a male donor with prostate cancer. Sequencing used PBMCs, obtained after low-dose radiotherapy plus immunotherapy.

CDR3: CASKAGSSNEQYF. DNA for the CDR3: TGCGCCAGCAAGGCAGGGTCTAGCAACGAGCAGTACTTC. The chain couples TRBV10-2 to TRBJ2-7; D tentatively reads TRBD1 or TRBD2 (5 bases each). This CDR3 is 13 amino acids long. V lost 7 bases and J lost 5, with 15 bases in between. Germline loops: CDR1 WSHSY, CDR2 SAAADI.